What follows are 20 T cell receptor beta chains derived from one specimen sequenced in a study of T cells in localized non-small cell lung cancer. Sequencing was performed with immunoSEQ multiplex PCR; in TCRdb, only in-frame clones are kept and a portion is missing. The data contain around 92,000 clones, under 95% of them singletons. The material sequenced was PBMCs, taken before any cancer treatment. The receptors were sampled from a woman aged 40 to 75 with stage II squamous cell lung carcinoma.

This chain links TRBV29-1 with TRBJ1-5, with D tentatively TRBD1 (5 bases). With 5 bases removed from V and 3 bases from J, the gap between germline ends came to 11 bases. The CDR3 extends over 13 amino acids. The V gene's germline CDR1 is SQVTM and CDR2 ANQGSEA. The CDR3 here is CSVSLGVNQPQHF. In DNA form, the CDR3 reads TGCAGCGTTAGCCTAGGGGTCAATCAGCCCCAGCATTTT.

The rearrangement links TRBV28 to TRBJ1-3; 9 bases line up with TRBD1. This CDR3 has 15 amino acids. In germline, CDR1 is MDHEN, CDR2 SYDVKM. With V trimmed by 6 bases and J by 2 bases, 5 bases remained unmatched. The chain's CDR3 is CASRGQGWAGNTIYF. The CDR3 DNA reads TGTGCCAGCAGGGGACAGGGTTGGGCTGGAAACACCATATATTTT.

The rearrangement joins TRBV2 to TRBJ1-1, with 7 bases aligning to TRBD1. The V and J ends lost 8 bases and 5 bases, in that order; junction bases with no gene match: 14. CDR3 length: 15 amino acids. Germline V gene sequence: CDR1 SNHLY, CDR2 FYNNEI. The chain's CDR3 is CASQDRNKGFTEAFF. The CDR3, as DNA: TGTGCCAGCCAGGACAGGAACAAGGGTTTTACTGAAGCTTTCTTT.

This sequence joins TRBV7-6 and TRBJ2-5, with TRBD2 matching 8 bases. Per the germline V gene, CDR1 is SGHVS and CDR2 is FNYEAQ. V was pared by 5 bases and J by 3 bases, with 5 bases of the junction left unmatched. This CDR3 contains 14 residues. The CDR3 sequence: CASSPAGVKETQYF. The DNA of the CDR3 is TGTGCCAGCAGCCCAGCGGGGGTCAAAGAGACCCAGTACTTC.

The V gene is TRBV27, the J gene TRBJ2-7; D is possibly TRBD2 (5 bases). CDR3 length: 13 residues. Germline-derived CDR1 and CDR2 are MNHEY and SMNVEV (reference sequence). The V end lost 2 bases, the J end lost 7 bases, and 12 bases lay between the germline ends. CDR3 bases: TGTGCCAGCAGTTTAAGAGGCTCGGGGGAGCAGTACTTC. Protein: CASSLRGSGEQYF.

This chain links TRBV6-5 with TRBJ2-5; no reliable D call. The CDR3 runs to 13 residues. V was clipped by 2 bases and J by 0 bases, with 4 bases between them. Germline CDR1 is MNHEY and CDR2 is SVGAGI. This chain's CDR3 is CASSYRYQETQYF. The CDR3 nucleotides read TGTGCCAGCAGTTACAGGTACCAAGAGACCCAGTACTTC.

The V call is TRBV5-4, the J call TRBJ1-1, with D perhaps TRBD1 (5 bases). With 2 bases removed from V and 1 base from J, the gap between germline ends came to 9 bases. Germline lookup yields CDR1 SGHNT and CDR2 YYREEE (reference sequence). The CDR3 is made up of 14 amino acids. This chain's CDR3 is CASSFGTANTEAFF. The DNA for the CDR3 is TGTGCCAGCAGCTTCGGGACTGCGAACACTGAAGCTTTCTTT.

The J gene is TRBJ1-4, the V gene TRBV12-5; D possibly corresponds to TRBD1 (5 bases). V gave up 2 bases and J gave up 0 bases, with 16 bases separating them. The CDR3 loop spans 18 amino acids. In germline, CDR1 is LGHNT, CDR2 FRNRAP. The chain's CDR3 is CASGLPGRGLATNEKLFF. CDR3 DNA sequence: TGTGCTAGTGGTTTGCCTGGGAGGGGTCTGGCAACTAATGAAAAACTGTTTTTT.

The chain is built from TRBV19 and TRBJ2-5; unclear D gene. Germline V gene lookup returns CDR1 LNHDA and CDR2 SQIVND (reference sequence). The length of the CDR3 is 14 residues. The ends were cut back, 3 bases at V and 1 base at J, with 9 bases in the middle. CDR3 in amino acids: CASSISYAQETQYF. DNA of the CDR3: TGTGCCAGTAGTATCTCCTATGCCCAAGAGACCCAGTACTTC.

The CDR3 nucleotides read TGTGCCAGTAGTACCTCAGGAGGGAACACTGAAGCTTTCTTT. This gives the protein CASSTSGGNTEAFF. V gene TRBV19 combines with J gene TRBJ1-1; D gene ambiguous. Germline values: CDR1 LNHDA, CDR2 SQIVND (reference sequence). This CDR3 is built from 14 residues. Trimming stripped 4 bases from V and 1 base from J, with 10 bases between. The whole variable domain, filled in from reference TRBV19 and TRBJ1-1, reads DGGITQSPKYLFRKEGQNVTLSCEQNLNHDAMYWYRQDPGQGLRLIYYSQIVNDFQKGDIAEGYSVSREKKESFPLTVTSAQKNPTAFYLCASSTSGGNTEAFFGQGTRLTVV.

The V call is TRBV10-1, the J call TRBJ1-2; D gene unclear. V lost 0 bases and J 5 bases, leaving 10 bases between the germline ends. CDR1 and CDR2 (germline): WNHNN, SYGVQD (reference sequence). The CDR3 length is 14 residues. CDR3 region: CASSESKASYGYTF. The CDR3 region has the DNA TGCGCCAGCAGTGAGTCGAAGGCTTCTTATGGCTACACCTTC.

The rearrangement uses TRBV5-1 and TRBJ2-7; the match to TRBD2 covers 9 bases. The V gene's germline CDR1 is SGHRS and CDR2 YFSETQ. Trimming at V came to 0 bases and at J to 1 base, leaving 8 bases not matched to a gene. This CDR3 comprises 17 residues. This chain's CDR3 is CASSLGASGKYSYEQYF. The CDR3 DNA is TGCGCCAGCAGCTTGGGGGCTAGCGGGAAGTATTCCTACGAGCAGTACTTC.

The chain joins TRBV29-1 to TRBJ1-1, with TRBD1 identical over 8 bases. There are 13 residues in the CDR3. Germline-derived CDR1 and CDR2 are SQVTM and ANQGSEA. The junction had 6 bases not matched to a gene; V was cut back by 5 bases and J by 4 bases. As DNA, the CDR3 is TGCAGCGTTAGGACAGGGCAGGTCACTGAAGCTTTCTTT. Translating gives CSVRTGQVTEAFF.

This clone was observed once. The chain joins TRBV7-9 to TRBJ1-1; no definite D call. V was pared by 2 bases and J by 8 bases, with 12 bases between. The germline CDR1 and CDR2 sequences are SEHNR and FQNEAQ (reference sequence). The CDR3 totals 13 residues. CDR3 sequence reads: CASSLPQLEEAFF. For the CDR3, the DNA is TGTGCCAGCAGCTTACCCCAGCTGGAAGAAGCTTTCTTT.

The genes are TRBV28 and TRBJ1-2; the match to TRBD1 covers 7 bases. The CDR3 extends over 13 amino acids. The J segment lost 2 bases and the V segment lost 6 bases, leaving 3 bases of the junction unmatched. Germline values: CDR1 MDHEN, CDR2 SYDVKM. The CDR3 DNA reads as TGTGCCAGCAGCGAGACAGGGAACTATGGCTACACCTTC. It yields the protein CASSETGNYGYTF.

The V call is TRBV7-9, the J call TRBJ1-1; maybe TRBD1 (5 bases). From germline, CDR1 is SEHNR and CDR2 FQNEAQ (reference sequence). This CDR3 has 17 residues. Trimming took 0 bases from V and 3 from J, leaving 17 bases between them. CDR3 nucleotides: TGTGCCAGCAGCTTAGCGCGAGTCTATCTGGGGGACACTGAAGCTTTCTTT. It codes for CASSLARVYLGDTEAFF.

The CDR3 sequence: CASSQAFRDTEAFF. The CDR3 nucleotides read TGTGCCAGCAGCCAAGCTTTCAGGGACACTGAAGCTTTCTTT. The chain links TRBV14 to TRBJ1-1; D might be TRBD1 (5 bases). Per the germline V gene, CDR1 is SGHDN and CDR2 is FVKESK. Trimming stripped 1 base from V and 3 bases from J, with 9 bases between. The length of the CDR3 is 14 residues.

The CDR3 nucleotides are TGCGCCAGCAGCTTGCACAGGGGGTCTTCTGTTGAGCAGTTCTTC. Its translation: CASSLHRGSSVEQFF. The rearrangement links TRBV5-1 to TRBJ2-1; 8 nucleotides line up with TRBD1. Germline V CDR1 and CDR2: SGHRS, YFSETQ. V shed 1 base, J shed 9 bases, and the junction held 9 bases outside the gene matches. This CDR3 has 15 amino acids.

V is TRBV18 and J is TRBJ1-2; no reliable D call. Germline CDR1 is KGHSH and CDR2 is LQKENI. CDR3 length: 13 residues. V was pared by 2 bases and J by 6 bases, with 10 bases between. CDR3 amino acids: CASSPSIRHGYTF. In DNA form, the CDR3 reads TGTGCCAGCTCACCAAGCATCAGGCATGGCTACACCTTC.

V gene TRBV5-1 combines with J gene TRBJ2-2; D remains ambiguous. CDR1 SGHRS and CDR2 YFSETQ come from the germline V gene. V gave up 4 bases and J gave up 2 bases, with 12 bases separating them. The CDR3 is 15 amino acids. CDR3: CASSSSDVNTGELFF. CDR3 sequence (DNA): TGCGCCAGCAGCAGCTCGGATGTAAACACCGGGGAGCTGTTTTTT.